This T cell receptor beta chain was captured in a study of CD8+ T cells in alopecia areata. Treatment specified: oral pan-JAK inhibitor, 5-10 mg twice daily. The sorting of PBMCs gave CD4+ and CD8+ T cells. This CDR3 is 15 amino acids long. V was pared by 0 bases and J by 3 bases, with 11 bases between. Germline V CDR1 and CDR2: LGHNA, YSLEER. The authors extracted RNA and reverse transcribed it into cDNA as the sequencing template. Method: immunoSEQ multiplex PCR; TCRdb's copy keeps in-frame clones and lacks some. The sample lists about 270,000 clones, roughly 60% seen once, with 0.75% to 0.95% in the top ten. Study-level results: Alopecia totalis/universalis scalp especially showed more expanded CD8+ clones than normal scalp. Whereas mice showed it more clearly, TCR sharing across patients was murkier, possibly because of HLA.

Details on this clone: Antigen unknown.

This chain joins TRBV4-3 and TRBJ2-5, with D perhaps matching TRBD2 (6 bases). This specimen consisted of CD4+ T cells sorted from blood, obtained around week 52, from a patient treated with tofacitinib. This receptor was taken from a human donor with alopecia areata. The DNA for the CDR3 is TGCGCCAGCAGCCAAGAACAGCGGGTGGAAGAGACCCAGTACTTC. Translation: CASSQEQRVEETQYF.